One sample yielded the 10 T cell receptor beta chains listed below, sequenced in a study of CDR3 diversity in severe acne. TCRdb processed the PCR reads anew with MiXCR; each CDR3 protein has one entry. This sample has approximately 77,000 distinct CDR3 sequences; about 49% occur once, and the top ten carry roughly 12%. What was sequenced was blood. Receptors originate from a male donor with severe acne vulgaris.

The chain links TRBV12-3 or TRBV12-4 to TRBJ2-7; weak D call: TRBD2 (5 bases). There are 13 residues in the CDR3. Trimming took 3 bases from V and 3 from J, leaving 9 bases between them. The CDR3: CASSFTEGYEQYF. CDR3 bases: TGTGCCAGCAGTTTTACAGAGGGCTACGAGCAGTACTTC.

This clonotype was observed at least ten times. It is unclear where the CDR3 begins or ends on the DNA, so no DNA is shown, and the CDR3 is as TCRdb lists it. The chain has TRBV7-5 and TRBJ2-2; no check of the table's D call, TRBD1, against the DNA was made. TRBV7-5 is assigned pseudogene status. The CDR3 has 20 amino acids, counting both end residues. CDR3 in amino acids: CISVPATGTVRSPNTGELFF.

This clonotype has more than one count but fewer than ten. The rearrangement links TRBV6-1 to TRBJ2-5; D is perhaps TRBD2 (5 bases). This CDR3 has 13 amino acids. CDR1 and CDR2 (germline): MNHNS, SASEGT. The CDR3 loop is CAEDCQWRETQYF. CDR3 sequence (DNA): TGTGCAGAGGACTGTCAGTGGAGGGAGACCCAGTACTTC.

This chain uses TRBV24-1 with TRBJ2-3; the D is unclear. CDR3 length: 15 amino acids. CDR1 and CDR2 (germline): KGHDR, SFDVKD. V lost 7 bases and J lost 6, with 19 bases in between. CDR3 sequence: CATSPKGYTTDTQYF. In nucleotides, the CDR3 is TGTGCCACCAGCCCAAAGGGCTACACCACCGATACGCAGTATTTT.

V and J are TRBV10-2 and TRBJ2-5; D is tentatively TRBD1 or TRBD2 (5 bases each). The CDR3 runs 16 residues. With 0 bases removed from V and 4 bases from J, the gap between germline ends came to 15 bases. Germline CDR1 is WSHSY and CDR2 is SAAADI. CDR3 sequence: CASSESRPSGRETQYF. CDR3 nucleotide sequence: TGCGCCAGCAGTGAGTCTCGACCCTCGGGGCGAGAGACCCAGTACTTC.

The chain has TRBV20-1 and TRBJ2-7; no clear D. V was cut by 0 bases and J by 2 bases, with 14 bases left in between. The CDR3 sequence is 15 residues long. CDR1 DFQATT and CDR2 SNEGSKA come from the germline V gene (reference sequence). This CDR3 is CSARDSAHGTYEQYF. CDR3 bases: TGCAGTGCTAGAGATTCGGCTCACGGTACCTACGAGCAGTACTTC.

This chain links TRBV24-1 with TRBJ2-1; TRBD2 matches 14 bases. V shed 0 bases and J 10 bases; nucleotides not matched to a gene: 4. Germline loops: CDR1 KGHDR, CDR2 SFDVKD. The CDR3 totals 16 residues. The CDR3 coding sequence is TGTGCCACCAGTGATTTGCCGGGACTAGCGGGAGTCGAGCAGTTCTTC. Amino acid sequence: CATSDLPGLAGVEQFF.

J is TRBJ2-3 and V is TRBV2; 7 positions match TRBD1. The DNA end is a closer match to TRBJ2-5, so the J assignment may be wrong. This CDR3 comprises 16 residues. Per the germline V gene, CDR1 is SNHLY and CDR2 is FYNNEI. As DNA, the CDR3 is TGTGCCAGCAGTGGAGACGGGACAGTGGCACAAGAGACCCAGTACTTC. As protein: CASSGDGTVAQETQYF.

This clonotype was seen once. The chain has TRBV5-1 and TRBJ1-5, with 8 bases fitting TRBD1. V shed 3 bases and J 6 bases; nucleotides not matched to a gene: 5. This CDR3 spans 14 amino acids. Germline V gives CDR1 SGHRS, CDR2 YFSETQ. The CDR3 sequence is CASSSGTGVQPQHF. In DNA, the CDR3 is TGCGCCAGCAGCTCCGGGACAGGCGTTCAGCCCCAGCATTTT.

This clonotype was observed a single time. The CDR3 loop reads CASSLRSAGGYTGELFF. The CDR3, as DNA: TGTGCCAGCAGCTTGAGGTCAGCGGGAGGTTACACCGGGGAGCTGTTTTTT. V usage is TRBV5-4 and J usage is TRBJ2-2, with TRBD2 matching 9 bases. Germline CDR1 is SGHNT and CDR2 is YYREEE (reference sequence). The CDR3 consists of 17 residues. V trimming: 1 base; J trimming: 3 bases; junction bases outside the gene matches: 7.